The next 30 T cell receptor beta chains were all read from a single sample in a study of T cell responses to AZD1222 COVID-19 vaccine. Method: immunoSEQ multiplex PCR; TCRdb's copy keeps in-frame clones and lacks some. The sample yields some 130,000 clones, 90% seen once. The source material was peripheral blood, sampled on day 0 of AZD1222 vaccination. These receptors were collected from an adult in good health.

The chain links TRBV30 to TRBJ1-1; no definite D call. Deletions cut 1 base from V and 4 bases from J, with 13 bases between. The germline gives CDR1 GTSNPN, CDR2 SVGIG (reference sequence). The CDR3 length is 14 residues. The CDR3 sequence: CAWSGHLLGTEAFF. CDR3 DNA sequence: TGTGCCTGGAGTGGACACCTTCTGGGCACTGAAGCTTTCTTT.

This clone occurred a few times. The V call is TRBV4-1, the J call TRBJ2-7; 12 positions match TRBD2. V lost 0 bases, J lost 0 bases, and 9 bases stayed unmatched. Germline-derived CDR1 and CDR2 are MGHRA and YSYEKL. The CDR3 is 19 residues long. CDR3 nucleotide sequence: TGCGCCAGCAGCCAAGAAACTAGCGGGAGGTTGGTTCCCTCCTACGAGCAGTACTTC. As protein: CASSQETSGRLVPSYEQYF.

The gene calls are TRBV3-1 (or the pseudogene TRBV3-2) and TRBJ1-2; 7 bases are a match to TRBD1. The CDR3 extends over 16 amino acids. CDR1 LGHDT and CDR2 YNNKEL come from the germline V gene (reference sequence). V shed 4 bases, J shed 6 bases, and the junction held 14 bases outside the gene matches. CDR3 sequence (DNA): TGTGCCAGCAGCCTTCACAGGGGAAGGGGGGTGAATGGCTACACCTTC. Residues: CASSLHRGRGVNGYTF.

This chain links TRBV7-2 with TRBJ1-1, with D uncertain. The V end was cut by 5 bases, the J end by 1 base, with 8 bases between. Per germline, CDR1 SGHTA and CDR2 FQGNSA. The CDR3 totals 13 residues. CDR3 loop: CASSRTANTEAFF. Written as DNA, the CDR3 is TGTGCCAGCAGCCGTACCGCGAACACTGAAGCTTTCTTT.

The J gene is TRBJ2-7, the V gene TRBV12-5; 11 positions agree with TRBD1. Germline lookup yields CDR1 LGHNT and CDR2 FRNRAP. This CDR3 has 14 amino acids. V lost 7 bases, J lost 4 bases, and 6 bases stayed unmatched. The CDR3 DNA reads as TGTGCTAGTGCCAAGGACAGGGGGCCGTACGAGCAGTACTTC. Protein product: CASAKDRGPYEQYF.

The V and J genes are TRBV27 and TRBJ2-7; 10 bases agree with TRBD1. Germline V gene data show CDR1 as MNHEY and CDR2 as SMNVEV (reference sequence). The CDR3 runs to 14 residues. V lost 5 bases, J lost 6 bases, and 7 bases stayed unmatched. The CDR3, as DNA: TGTGCCAGCAGTATGACAGGGGGCGAGGGCGAGCAGTACTTC. This codes for CASSMTGGEGEQYF.

The V and J genes are TRBV9 and TRBJ1-2; possible D gene TRBD1, 6 bases. The germline CDR1 and CDR2 sequences are SGDLS and YYNGEE. This CDR3 is 16 amino acids long. V lost 0 bases to trimming and J lost 5 bases, with 17 bases between them. CDR3 DNA sequence: TGTGCCAGCAGCGTAGGGGGGGGCACCGGATTATATGGCTACACCTTC. The encoded protein is CASSVGGGTGLYGYTF.

The chain carries TRBV30 and TRBJ2-7, with TRBD1 as a possible D gene (6 bases). CDR3 length equals 13 residues. Germline CDR1 is GTSNPN and CDR2 is SVGIG (reference sequence). The V end lost 2 bases, the J end lost 6 bases, and 14 bases lay between the germline ends. This chain's CDR3 is CAWSPGAPAEQYF. In nucleotides, the CDR3 is TGTGCCTGGAGTCCAGGGGCCCCCGCCGAGCAGTACTTC.

The J gene is TRBJ1-5, the V gene TRBV6-2 or TRBV6-3; no reliable D call. Trimming took off 3 bases at V and 2 bases at J, with 5 bases between the two ends. Germline V gives CDR1 MNHEY, CDR2 SVGEGT. The CDR3 consists of 13 residues. The CDR3: CASSYGGNQPQHF. In DNA form, the CDR3 reads TGTGCCAGCAGTTATGGAGGCAATCAGCCCCAGCATTTT.

J is TRBJ1-2 and V is TRBV29-1; D call uncertain. Germline CDR1 and CDR2: SQVTM and ANQGSEA. This CDR3 region has 14 residues. The V end lost 7 bases, the J end lost 4 bases, and 19 bases lay between the germline ends. The CDR3 region is CSAQGEGSAYGYTF. DNA for the CDR3: TGCAGCGCTCAAGGCGAGGGAAGTGCCTATGGCTACACCTTC.

V usage is TRBV7-9 and J usage is TRBJ2-1, with 16 bases matching TRBD2. The V and J ends lost 1 base and 10 bases, in that order; junction bases with no gene match: 10. The CDR3 is made up of 18 amino acids. From germline, CDR1 is SEHNR and CDR2 FQNEAQ (reference sequence). The DNA of the CDR3 is TGTGCCAGCAGCTTAGGGCCGGGACTAGCGGGAGGGGCTCGGGAGCAGTTCTTC. This sequence encodes CASSLGPGLAGGAREQFF. Together with reference TRBV7-9 and TRBJ2-1, the CDR3 gives the full variable domain: DTGVSQNPRHKITKRGQNVTFRCDPISEHNRLYWYRQTLGQGPEFLTYFQNEAQLEKSRLLSDRFSAERPKGSFSTLEIQRTEQGDSAMYLCASSLGPGLAGGAREQFFGPGTRLTVL.

This clone was seen only once. The V gene is TRBV30, the J gene TRBJ2-7, with 8 bases identical to TRBD2. V was clipped by 4 bases and J by 2 bases; unmatched bases: 4. The length of the CDR3 is 13 residues. From germline, CDR1 is GTSNPN and CDR2 SVGIG (reference sequence). CDR3 sequence: CAWTSGPPYEQYF. CDR3 in DNA: TGTGCCTGGACTAGCGGGCCACCCTACGAGCAGTACTTC.

The CDR3 coding sequence is TGTGCCAGTAGTCAGCCGTACAATGAGCAGTTCTTC. It specifies CASSQPYNEQFF. The J gene is TRBJ2-1, the V gene TRBV19, with D uncertain. The CDR3 loop spans 12 amino acids. Germline values: CDR1 LNHDA, CDR2 SQIVND (reference sequence). V gave up 5 bases and J gave up 4 bases, with 6 bases separating them.

The V gene is TRBV29-1, the J gene TRBJ2-1; no clear D gene. Trimming stripped 5 bases from V and 0 bases from J, with 14 bases between. Germline V gives CDR1 SQVTM, CDR2 ANQGSEA. This CDR3 region has 15 residues. The CDR3 reads CSVQETPSSYNEQFF. CDR3 sequence (DNA): TGCAGCGTTCAGGAGACTCCAAGCTCCTACAATGAGCAGTTCTTC.

This clone has more than one count but fewer than ten. The chain has TRBV11-2 and TRBJ1-2, with 9 nucleotides matching TRBD1. Germline CDR1 reads SGHAT; CDR2 reads FQNNGV. There are 17 residues in the CDR3. V trimming: 1 base; J trimming: 7 bases; junction bases outside the gene matches: 13. Here the CDR3 reads CASSLGGTGTAIGGYTF. The CDR3 bases are TGTGCCAGCAGCTTAGGGGGGACAGGGACTGCTATTGGTGGCTACACCTTC. The variable domain in full, with the rest retrieved from reference TRBV11-2 and TRBJ1-2, is EAGVAQSPRYKIIEKRQSVAFWCNPISGHATLYWYQQILGQGPKLLIQFQNNGVVDDSQLPKDRFSAERLKGVDSTLKIQPAKLEDSAVYLCASSLGGTGTAIGGYTFGSGTRLTVV.

The rearrangement links TRBV13 to TRBJ1-2; possible D gene TRBD1, 5 bases. This CDR3 has 16 residues. Trimming stripped 3 bases from V and 5 bases from J, with 19 bases between. In germline, CDR1 is PRHDT, CDR2 FYEKMQ (reference sequence). The CDR3 DNA is TGTGCCAGCAGCTTTCCGGATTGGGACCGCGAGTATGGCTACACCTTC. Translated, it gives CASSFPDWDREYGYTF.

This clone showed up just once. The chain links TRBV30 to TRBJ1-4, with D possibly being TRBD1 (5 bases). V gave up 4 bases and J gave up 4 bases, with 13 bases separating them. CDR1 GTSNPN and CDR2 SVGIG come from the germline V gene (reference sequence). This CDR3 has 14 residues. The CDR3 nucleotides are TGTGCCTGGACTCTCGGGACCCTTAATGAAAAACTGTTTTTT. It translates to CAWTLGTLNEKLFF.

The rearrangement joins TRBV9 to TRBJ2-2, with D perhaps assigned TRBD1 or TRBD2 (5 bases each). Germline CDR1 SGDLS, CDR2 YYNGEE. There are 16 residues in the CDR3. The ends were cut back, 2 bases at V and 2 bases at J, with 13 bases in the middle. CDR3 DNA: TGTGCCAGCAGCGTCGGGACGGCTTTCAACACCGGGGAGCTGTTTTTT. It yields the protein CASSVGTAFNTGELFF. The whole variable domain, remainder taken from reference TRBV9 and TRBJ2-2, is DSGVTQTPKHLITATGQRVTLRCSPRSGDLSVYWYQQSLDQGLQFLIQYYNGEERAKGNILERFSAQQFPDLHSELNLSSLELGDSALYFCASSVGTAFNTGELFFGEGSRLTVL.

This CDR3 reads CASSVAGTHLGGELFF. CDR3 DNA: TGTGCCAGCAGCGTAGCCGGGACCCATCTGGGCGGGGAGCTGTTTTTT. The V call is TRBV9, the J call TRBJ2-2; D is tentatively TRBD1 or TRBD2 (5 bases each). This CDR3 region has 16 residues. V lost 0 bases to trimming and J lost 7 bases, with 16 bases between them. Germline V gives CDR1 SGDLS, CDR2 YYNGEE.

This clone was observed once. CDR3 protein: CASTQGYTEAFF. CDR3 sequence (DNA): TGTGCCAGCACCCAGGGGTACACTGAAGCTTTCTTT. J is TRBJ1-1 and V is TRBV6-5, with D perhaps matching TRBD1 (6 bases). V lost 7 bases to trimming and J lost 3 bases, with 9 bases between them. This CDR3 spans 12 amino acids. CDR1 is MNHEY, CDR2 SVGAGI, per germline.

This clone was observed a few times. The rearrangement uses TRBV6-2 or TRBV6-3 and TRBJ1-3; no reliable D call. Germline CDR1 and CDR2: MNHEY and SVGEGT. The germline V and J ends were trimmed by 5 bases and 0 bases, with 14 bases remaining between them. There are 16 residues in the CDR3. The CDR3 spells CASSAPDGLSGNTIYF. In DNA, the CDR3 is TGTGCCAGCAGTGCCCCGGACGGCCTCTCTGGAAACACCATATATTTT.

The V call is TRBV7-9, the J call TRBJ2-7; D is unclear. The CDR3 has 14 residues. CDR1 is SEHNR, CDR2 FQNEAQ, per germline (reference sequence). The V and J ends lost 2 bases and 1 base respectively, with 9 bases between them. In DNA, the CDR3 is TGTGCCAGCAGCTTATCACAGAGTTCCTACGAGCAGTACTTC. Amino acid sequence: CASSLSQSSYEQYF.

This clone was counted only a few times. The gene calls are TRBV5-4 and TRBJ1-3, with D maybe TRBD1 (6 bases). The V end was cut by 6 bases, the J end by 0 bases, with 16 bases between. The germline V gene has CDR1 SGHNT and CDR2 YYREEE (reference sequence). CDR3 length: 16 amino acids. The CDR3 DNA reads TGTGCCAGCACCCTGGGGGGGGCGACCTCTGGAAACACCATATATTTT. Translation: CASTLGGATSGNTIYF.

The CDR3 DNA reads TGTGCCAGCAGCTCAGGGGGTCCCTCTGGAAACACCATATATTTT. Translating it yields CASSSGGPSGNTIYF. This chain connects TRBV9 to TRBJ1-3; TRBD1 agrees at 7 bases. From germline, CDR1 is SGDLS and CDR2 YYNGEE. This CDR3 comprises 15 residues. Unmatched junction bases numbered 4, after V lost 4 bases and J lost 0 bases.

This chain joins TRBV6-1 and TRBJ1-1, with a weak D call TRBD1 (6 bases). Germline V gene sequence: CDR1 MNHNS, CDR2 SASEGT. This CDR3 is 16 amino acids long. V lost 4 bases to trimming and J lost 5 bases, with 20 bases between them. The CDR3 DNA is TGTGCCAGCAGTGGCCTGGAATGGGGGCGAGGGACTGAAGCTTTCTTT. Protein sequence: CASSGLEWGRGTEAFF.

This sequence joins TRBV12-3 or TRBV12-4 and TRBJ2-2, with D uncertain. V gave up 2 bases and J gave up 6 bases, with 7 bases separating them. The CDR3 length is 13 residues. DNA of the CDR3: TGTGCCAGCAGTTTACATGGACCCGGGGAGCTGTTTTTT. Amino acids: CASSLHGPGELFF.

The count of this clone is one. The chain uses TRBV20-1 and TRBJ1-2, with D maybe TRBD1 (5 bases). Germline CDR1 is DFQATT and CDR2 is SNEGSKA (reference sequence). This CDR3 contains 11 residues. The CDR3 reads CRASGAGGYTF. The DNA for the CDR3 is TGCAGGGCCTCCGGGGCCGGGGGCTACACCTTC.

The V gene is TRBV18, the J gene TRBJ1-2; possibly TRBD1 for D (5 bases). Trimming stripped 3 bases from V and 3 bases from J, with 8 bases between. CDR1 KGHSH and CDR2 LQKENI come from the germline V gene. CDR3 length: 13 amino acids. CDR3 in DNA: TGTGCCAGCTCACCTCCGGGGGACTATGGCTACACCTTC. Residues: CASSPPGDYGYTF.

The chain links TRBV11-3 to TRBJ2-7, with TRBD2 matching 12 bases. This CDR3 comprises 16 residues. The V segment lost 1 base and the J segment 0 bases; nucleotides outside the gene matches: 1. The germline V gene encodes CDR1 SGHNT and CDR2 YENEEA. The CDR3 loop reads CASSLVLAGGSYEQYF. CDR3 DNA: TGTGCCAGCAGCTTAGTACTAGCGGGGGGCTCCTACGAGCAGTACTTC.

The chain combines TRBV30 with TRBJ1-2, with a tentative D call TRBD1 (6 bases). The V and J ends lost 4 bases and 7 bases respectively, with 10 bases between them. The CDR3 sequence is 11 residues long. Germline-derived CDR1 and CDR2 are GTSNPN and SVGIG (reference sequence). The CDR3 DNA follows: TGTGCCTGGACGACAGGCGGTGGCTACACCTTC. This translates into CAWTTGGGYTF. Full variable domain (rest looked up from reference TRBV30 and TRBJ1-2): SQTIHQWPATLVQPVGSPLSLECTVEGTSNPNLYWYRQAAGRGLQLLFYSVGIGQISSEVPQNLSASRPQDRQFILSSKKLLLSDSGFYLCAWTTGGGYTFGSGTRLTVV.